This T cell receptor beta chain derives from a study of type 1 and type 2 diabetes patients. Overall study context: Donors were type 1 diabetes, type 2 diabetes, or nondiabetic controls. Sequencing for the whole study yielded 18,976,912 paired-end reads. Magnetic bead positive selection isolated CD4+ or CD8+ T cells from PBMCs. Study-wide results and limits: With limited T2D and control samples, some T1D-only expanded clones may not be T1D-specific.

PCR was run on genomic DNA. Multiplex PCR with 30 forward and 13 reverse primers amplified the TCR beta CDR3. From the multiplex PCR reads, TCRdb called clonotypes with MiXCR, one entry per CDR3 protein. The sample holds approximately 260,000 distinct CDR3 sequences, roughly 48% seen once. With respect to this clonotype: What it binds is unknown.

Germline trimming cut 5 bases from V and 4 bases from J; bases unmatched to any gene: 9. The CDR3 is 15 amino acids. Germline CDR1 is DFQATT and CDR2 is SNEGSKA (reference sequence). The sample was peripheral blood mononuclear cells (PBMCs). The chain is built from TRBV20-1 and TRBJ2-2; TRBD1 matches at 8 bases. This clonotype was obtained from a man younger than 35 with type 2 diabetes. CDR3 in DNA: TGCAGTGCTTCCCCGGTAACAGGGGGCACCGGGGAGCTGTTTTTT. It specifies CSASPVTGGTGELFF.